One and the same sample provided the 14 T cell receptor beta chains below, sequenced in a study of human T cells and chemical hapten exposure listed by TCRdb under 2021. Library creation used RACE. Sequencing used a NextSeq 500. In-frame beta chains were kept once TCRdb had trimmed the public reads at Q25 with fastp and called clones with MiXCR. Here each entry gathers all rows of one CDR3 protein and keeps the most common genes and DNA. This sample lists roughly 100,000 distinct CDR3 sequences; 11% were detected once. The top ten clonotypes cover about 3.1% of the sample. The label giving this sample's time point can be read as: pre-sensitization, week 0. What the treatment or condition label conveys for this sample: therapeutic diphenylcyclopropenone sensitization with weekly scalp DPC. Sequencing used whole blood, obtained in connection with sensitization to the hapten diphenylcyclopropenone (DPC). The receptors stem from a woman in her fifties or sixties with alopecia areata. Some clones in this sample may be carry-over from other donors' samples.

This clonotype was found many times. This sequence joins TRBV7-3 and TRBJ1-1, with no clear D. This CDR3 spans 13 amino acids. V was trimmed by 4 bases and J by 10 bases, leaving 16 bases between them. Per germline, CDR1 SGHTA and CDR2 FQGTGA. The CDR3 DNA reads as TGTGCCAGCAGCTCAATGGACGGAGGCGGAGCTTTCTTT. It is translated as CASSSMDGGGAFF. Supplemented by reference TRBV7-3 and TRBJ1-1, the full variable domain reads GAGVSQTPSNKVTEKGKYVELRCDPISGHTALYWYRQSLGQGPEFLIYFQGTGAADDSGLPNDRFFAVRPEGSVSTLKIQRTERGDSAVYLCASSSMDGGGAFFGQGTRLTVV.

At least ten counts were recorded for this clonotype. This chain uses TRBV7-2 with TRBJ2-5, with TRBD2 identical over 8 bases. The CDR3 totals 17 residues. Germline-derived CDR1 and CDR2 are SGHTA and FQGNSA. V trimming: 5 bases; J trimming: 4 bases; junction bases outside the gene matches: 15. For the CDR3, the DNA is TGTGCCAGCAGCCCTAGGAGCGGGGGTATCTTAGGAGAGACCCAGTACTTC. This sequence encodes CASSPRSGGILGETQYF.

The V and J genes are TRBV18 and TRBJ2-7, with 7 bases aligning to TRBD1. The V gene's germline CDR1 is KGHSH and CDR2 LQKENI. The J segment lost 2 bases and the V segment lost 4 bases, leaving 5 bases of the junction unmatched. This CDR3 has 14 residues. The CDR3 sequence: CASSQGTVTYEQYF. In DNA form, the CDR3 reads TGTGCCAGCTCACAAGGGACAGTTACCTACGAGCAGTACTTC.

The table lists this clonotype with a few counts. The genes are TRBV20-1 and TRBJ2-7, with a tentative D call TRBD2 (6 bases). CDR1 and CDR2 (germline): DFQATT, SNEGSKA (reference sequence). CDR3 length: 13 residues. The V end was cut by 2 bases, the J end by 3 bases, with 11 bases between. CDR3 in amino acids: CSARQGLDYEQYF. The CDR3 nucleotides are TGCAGTGCTAGACAGGGACTGGACTACGAGCAGTACTTC.

The sample holds a few counts of this clonotype. The rearrangement joins TRBV18 to TRBJ2-5; either TRBD1 or TRBD2 may fit D (5 bases each). In germline, CDR1 is KGHSH, CDR2 LQKENI. The CDR3 contains 13 residues. The germline V and J ends were trimmed by 3 bases and 5 bases, with 10 bases remaining between them. CDR3 protein: CASSPGTAETQYF. CDR3 in DNA: TGTGCCAGCTCACCTGGGACGGCGGAGACCCAGTACTTC.

In its sample, this clonotype was seen many times. V is TRBV6-1 and J is TRBJ1-1; no firm D call. The CDR3 covers 14 residues. V was cut by 6 bases and J by 0 bases, with 11 bases left in between. Germline V CDR1 and CDR2: MNHNS, SASEGT. This CDR3 reads CASRTLGMNTEAFF. The CDR3, as DNA: TGTGCCAGCAGGACCCTAGGGATGAACACTGAAGCTTTCTTT.

There are many counts of this clonotype. The chain employs TRBV24-1 and TRBJ1-6; 8 bases map to TRBD1. Losses at the gene ends were 4 bases for V and 10 bases for J; bases not matched to a gene: 8. Per germline, CDR1 KGHDR and CDR2 SFDVKD. The CDR3 runs 15 residues. CDR3 sequence (DNA): TGTGCCACCAGTGAAGGCGACAGGGGAAGGTCACCCCTCCACTTT. Its protein product is CATSEGDRGRSPLHF.

The V and J genes are TRBV10-3 and TRBJ1-2, with 7 bases that match TRBD1. CDR3 length equals 12 residues. V was clipped by 3 bases and J by 8 bases; unmatched bases: 3. Germline V gene sequence: CDR1 ENHRY, CDR2 SYGVKD. The CDR3 region is CAISDGTEGYTF. The DNA of the CDR3 is TGTGCCATCAGTGATGGGACAGAGGGCTACACCTTC.

This clonotype was detected ten times or more. The chain carries TRBV18 and TRBJ1-1; 8 nucleotides align to TRBD1. V lost 1 base and J lost 6; bases outside the gene matches: 4. Germline V gene data show CDR1 as KGHSH and CDR2 as LQKENI. The CDR3 runs to 14 residues. The CDR3 here is CASSPRQGIAEAFF. CDR3 DNA sequence: TGTGCCAGCTCACCACGACAGGGGATCGCTGAAGCTTTCTTT.

At least ten counts were recorded for this clonotype. This sequence joins TRBV29-1 and TRBJ1-4, with 9 bases that match TRBD1. With V trimmed by 7 bases and J by 7 bases, 7 bases remained unmatched. Germline lookup yields CDR1 SQVTM and CDR2 ANQGSEA. CDR3 size: 13 residues. CDR3 bases: TGCAGCGCCGCGGACAGGGGTGCTGAAAAACTGTTTTTT. Amino acid sequence: CSAADRGAEKLFF. The variable domain in full, completed from reference TRBV29-1 and TRBJ1-4, reads SAVISQKPSRDICQRGTSLTIQCQVDSQVTMMFWYRQQPGQSLTLIATANQGSEATYESGFVIDKFPISRPNLTFSTLTVSNMSPEDSSIYLCSAADRGAEKLFFGSGTQLSVL.

This clonotype was seen a handful of times. The rearrangement uses TRBV12-5 and TRBJ1-3, with D uncertain. Germline values: CDR1 LGHNT, CDR2 FRNRAP. The CDR3 is made up of 14 amino acids. V lost 4 bases and J 4 bases, leaving 11 bases between the germline ends. In DNA form, the CDR3 reads TGTGCTAGTGGTTCCGGGTCCGCCGGAAACACCATATATTTT. Its translation: CASGSGSAGNTIYF.

This clonotype appeared many times. The gene calls are TRBV30 and TRBJ2-5, with a tentative D call TRBD2 (6 bases). Trimming cost V 5 bases and J 11 bases, with 21 bases left between them. Germline-derived CDR1 and CDR2 are GTSNPN and SVGIG (reference sequence). This CDR3 has 13 residues. CDR3 residues: CAWAPGPTGGQYF. CDR3 nucleotides: TGTGCCTGGGCTCCGGGACCCACCGGGGGACAGTACTTC.

This clonotype was seen only a few times. This chain joins TRBV27 and TRBJ1-6; 9 positions match TRBD1. This CDR3 is built from 14 residues. Germline V CDR1 and CDR2: MNHEY, SMNVEV (reference sequence). Trimming took 5 bases from V and 7 from J; bases not matched to a gene: 3. The CDR3 sequence: CASSGQGLNSPLHF. The CDR3 DNA is TGTGCCAGCAGTGGACAGGGGTTAAATTCACCCCTCCACTTT.

Only a few counts were recorded for this clonotype. The chain couples TRBV7-9 to TRBJ2-1; no firm D call. The CDR3 extends over 17 amino acids. V lost 1 base and J lost 3, with 16 bases in between. Germline V lookup: CDR1 SEHNR, CDR2 FQNEAQ (reference sequence). The chain's CDR3 is CASSLGGSRFRYNEQFF. The DNA for the CDR3 is TGTGCCAGCAGCTTAGGGGGTTCCAGGTTTCGCTACAATGAGCAGTTCTTC.